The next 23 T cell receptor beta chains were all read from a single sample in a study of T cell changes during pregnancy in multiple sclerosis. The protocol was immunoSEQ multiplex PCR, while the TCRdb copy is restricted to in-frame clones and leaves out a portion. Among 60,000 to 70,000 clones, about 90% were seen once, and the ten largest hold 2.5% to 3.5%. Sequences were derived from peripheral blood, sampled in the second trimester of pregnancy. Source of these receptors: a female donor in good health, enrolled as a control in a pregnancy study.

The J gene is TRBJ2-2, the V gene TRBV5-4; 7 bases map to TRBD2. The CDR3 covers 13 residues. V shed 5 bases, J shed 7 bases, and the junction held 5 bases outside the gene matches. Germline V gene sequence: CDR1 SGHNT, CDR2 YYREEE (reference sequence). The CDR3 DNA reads TGTGCCAGCAGTTCGGCGGGGGTCGGGGAGCTGTTTTTT. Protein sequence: CASSSAGVGELFF.

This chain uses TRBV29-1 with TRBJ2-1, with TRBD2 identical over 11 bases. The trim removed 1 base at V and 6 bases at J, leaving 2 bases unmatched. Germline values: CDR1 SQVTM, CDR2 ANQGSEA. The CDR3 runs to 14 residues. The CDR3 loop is CSVEGLAGFNEQFF. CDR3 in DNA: TGCAGCGTTGAAGGACTAGCGGGGTTCAATGAGCAGTTCTTC.

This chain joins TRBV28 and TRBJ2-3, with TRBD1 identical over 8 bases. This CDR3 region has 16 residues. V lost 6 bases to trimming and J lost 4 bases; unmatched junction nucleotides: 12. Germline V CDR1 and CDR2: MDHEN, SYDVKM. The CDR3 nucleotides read TGTGCCAGCAGGCGTGACAGGGGCCGATTCTCAGATACGCAGTATTTT. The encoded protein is CASRRDRGRFSDTQYF.

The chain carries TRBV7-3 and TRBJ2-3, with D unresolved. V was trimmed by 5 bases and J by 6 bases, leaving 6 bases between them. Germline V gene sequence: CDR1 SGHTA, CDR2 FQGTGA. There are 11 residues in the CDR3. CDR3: CASSVGDTQYF. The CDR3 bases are TGTGCCAGCAGCGTCGGGGATACGCAGTATTTT.

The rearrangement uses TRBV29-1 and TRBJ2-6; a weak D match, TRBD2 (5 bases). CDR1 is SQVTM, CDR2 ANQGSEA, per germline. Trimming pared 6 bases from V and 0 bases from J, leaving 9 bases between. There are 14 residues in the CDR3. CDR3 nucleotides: TGCAGCGTGTCGGGGAACTCTGGGGCCAACGTCCTGACTTTC. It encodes CSVSGNSGANVLTF.

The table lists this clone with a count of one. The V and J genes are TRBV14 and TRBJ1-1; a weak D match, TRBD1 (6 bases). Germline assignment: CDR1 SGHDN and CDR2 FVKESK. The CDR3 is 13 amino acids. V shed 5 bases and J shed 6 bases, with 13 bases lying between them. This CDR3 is CASSSTGRAEAFF. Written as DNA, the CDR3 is TGTGCCAGCAGCTCGACAGGAAGAGCTGAAGCTTTCTTT.

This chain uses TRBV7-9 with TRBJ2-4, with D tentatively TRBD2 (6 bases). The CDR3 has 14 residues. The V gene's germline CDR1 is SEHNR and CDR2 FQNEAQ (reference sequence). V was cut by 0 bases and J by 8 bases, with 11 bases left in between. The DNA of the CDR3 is TGTGCCAGCAGCTTAGCGAATGCGGGATACATTCAGTACTTC. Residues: CASSLANAGYIQYF.

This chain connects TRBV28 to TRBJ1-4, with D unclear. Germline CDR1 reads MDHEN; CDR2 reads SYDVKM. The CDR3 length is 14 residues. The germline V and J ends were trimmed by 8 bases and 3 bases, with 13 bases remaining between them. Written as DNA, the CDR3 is TGTGCCAGCTCCCGCGGCGCCGCTAATGAAAAACTGTTTTTT. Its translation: CASSRGAANEKLFF.

The CDR3 DNA reads TGTGCCAGCAGCTTCCCGGGACAGGGGAGAGGTGAGCAGTTCTTC. Its translation is CASSFPGQGRGEQFF. The chain carries TRBV7-8 and TRBJ2-1; TRBD1 aligns across 10 bases. With 3 bases clipped from V and 9 bases from J, the junction kept 8 bases outside the gene matches. Germline V lookup: CDR1 SGHVS, CDR2 FQNEAQ. The CDR3 has 15 residues.

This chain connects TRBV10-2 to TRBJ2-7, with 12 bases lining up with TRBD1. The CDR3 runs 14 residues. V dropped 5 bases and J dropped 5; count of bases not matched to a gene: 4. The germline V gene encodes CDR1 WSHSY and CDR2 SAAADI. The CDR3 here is CASSPGTGGNEQYF. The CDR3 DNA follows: TGCGCCAGCAGTCCCGGGACAGGGGGCAACGAGCAGTACTTC.

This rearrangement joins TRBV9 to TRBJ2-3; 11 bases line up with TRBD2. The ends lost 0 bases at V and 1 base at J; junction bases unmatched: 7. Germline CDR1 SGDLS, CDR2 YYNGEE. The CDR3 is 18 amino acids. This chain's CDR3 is CASSVGLTSGKGTDTQYF. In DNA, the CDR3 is TGTGCCAGCAGCGTAGGACTGACTAGCGGGAAAGGCACAGATACGCAGTATTTT.

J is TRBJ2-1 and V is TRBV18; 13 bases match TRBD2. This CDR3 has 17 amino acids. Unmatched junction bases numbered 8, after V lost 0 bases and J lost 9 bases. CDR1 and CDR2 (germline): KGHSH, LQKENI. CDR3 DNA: TGTGCCAGCTCACCACCTGGCTCACTAGCGGGGGGGCGTGAGCAGTTCTTC. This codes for CASSPPGSLAGGREQFF. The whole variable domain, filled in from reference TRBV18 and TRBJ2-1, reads NAGVMQNPRHLVRRRGQEARLRCSPMKGHSHVYWYRQLPEEGLKFMVYLQKENIIDESGMPKERFSAEFPKEGPSILRIQQVVRGDSAAYFCASSPPGSLAGGREQFFGPGTRLTVL.

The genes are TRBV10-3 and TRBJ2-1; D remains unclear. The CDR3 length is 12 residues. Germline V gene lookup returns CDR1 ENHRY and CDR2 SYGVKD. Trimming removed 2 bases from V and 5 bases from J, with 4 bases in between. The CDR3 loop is CAISENNNEQFF. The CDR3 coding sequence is TGTGCCATCAGTGAGAACAACAATGAGCAGTTCTTC.

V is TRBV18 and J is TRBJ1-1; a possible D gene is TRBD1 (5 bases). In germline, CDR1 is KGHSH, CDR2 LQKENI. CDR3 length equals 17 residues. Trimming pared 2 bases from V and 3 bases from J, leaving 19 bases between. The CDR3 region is CASSPVSGGVEDTEAFF. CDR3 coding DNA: TGTGCCAGCTCACCAGTTTCAGGAGGGGTCGAGGACACTGAAGCTTTCTTT.

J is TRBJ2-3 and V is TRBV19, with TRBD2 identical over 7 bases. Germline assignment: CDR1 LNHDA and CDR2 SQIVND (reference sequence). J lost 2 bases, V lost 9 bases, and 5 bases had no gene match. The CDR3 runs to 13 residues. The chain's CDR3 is CARPAGNTDTQYF. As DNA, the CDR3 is TGTGCCAGGCCAGCGGGGAACACAGATACGCAGTATTTT.

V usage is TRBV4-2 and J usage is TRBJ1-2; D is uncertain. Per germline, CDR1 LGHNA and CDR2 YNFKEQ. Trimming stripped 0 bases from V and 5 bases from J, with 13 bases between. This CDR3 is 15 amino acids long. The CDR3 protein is CASSQDARILYGYTF. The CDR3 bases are TGTGCCAGCAGCCAAGATGCCAGAATCCTGTATGGCTACACCTTC.

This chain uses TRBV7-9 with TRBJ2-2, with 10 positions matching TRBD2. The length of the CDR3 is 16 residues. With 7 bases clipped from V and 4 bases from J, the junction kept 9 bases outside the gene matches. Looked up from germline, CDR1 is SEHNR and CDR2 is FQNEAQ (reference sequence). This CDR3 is CASTQAGGPVTGELFF. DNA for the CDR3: TGTGCCAGCACCCAAGCGGGAGGGCCGGTCACCGGGGAGCTGTTTTTT. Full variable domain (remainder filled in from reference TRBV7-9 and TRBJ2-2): DTGVSQNPRHKITKRGQNVTFRCDPISEHNRLYWYRQTLGQGPEFLTYFQNEAQLEKSRLLSDRFSAERPKGSFSTLEIQRTEQGDSAMYLCASTQAGGPVTGELFFGEGSRLTVL.

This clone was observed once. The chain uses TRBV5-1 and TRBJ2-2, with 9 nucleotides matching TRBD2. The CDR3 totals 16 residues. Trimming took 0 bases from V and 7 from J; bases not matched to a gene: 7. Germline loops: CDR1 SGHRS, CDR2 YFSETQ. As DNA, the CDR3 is TGCGCCAGCAGCTTGGGGCCGGGACTAGCAATCGGGGAGCTGTTTTTT. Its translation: CASSLGPGLAIGELFF.

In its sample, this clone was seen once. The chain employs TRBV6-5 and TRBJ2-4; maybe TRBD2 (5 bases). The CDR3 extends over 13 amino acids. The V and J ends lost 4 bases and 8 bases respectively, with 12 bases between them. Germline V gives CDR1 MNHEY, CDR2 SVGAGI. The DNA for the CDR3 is TGTGCCAGCAGTTCGTCCAGGCGGGACATTCAGTACTTC. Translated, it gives CASSSSRRDIQYF.

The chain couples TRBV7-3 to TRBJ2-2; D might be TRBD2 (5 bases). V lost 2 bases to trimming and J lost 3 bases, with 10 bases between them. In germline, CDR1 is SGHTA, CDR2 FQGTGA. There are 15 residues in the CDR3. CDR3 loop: CASSLGGYDTGELFF. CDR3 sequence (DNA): TGTGCCAGCAGCTTAGGAGGTTACGACACCGGGGAGCTGTTTTTT.

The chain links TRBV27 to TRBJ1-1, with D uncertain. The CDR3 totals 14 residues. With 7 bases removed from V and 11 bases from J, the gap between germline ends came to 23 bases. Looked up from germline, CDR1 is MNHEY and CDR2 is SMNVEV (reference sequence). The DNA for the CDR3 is TGTGCCAGCACCAAGGGAGGTACCCTAGGAGAGGCTTTCTTT. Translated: CASTKGGTLGEAFF.

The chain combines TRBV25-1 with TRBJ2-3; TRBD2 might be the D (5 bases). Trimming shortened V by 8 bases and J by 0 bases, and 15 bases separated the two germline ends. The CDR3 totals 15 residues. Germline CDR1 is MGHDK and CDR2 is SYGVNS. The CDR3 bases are TGTGCCAGCGCTCTTAGCGTATCTAGCACAGATACGCAGTATTTT. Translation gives CASALSVSSTDTQYF.

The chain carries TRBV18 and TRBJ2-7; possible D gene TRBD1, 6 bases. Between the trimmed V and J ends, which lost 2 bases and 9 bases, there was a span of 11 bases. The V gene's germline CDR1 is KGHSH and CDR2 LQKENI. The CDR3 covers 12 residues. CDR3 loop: CASSPNRDVQYF. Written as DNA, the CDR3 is TGTGCCAGCTCACCAAACAGGGATGTGCAGTACTTC.